Below are 21 T cell receptor beta chains sequenced from a single sample in a study of blood T cell repertoires in COVID-19. Here immunoSEQ multiplex PCR was the method, and the copy in TCRdb shows in-frame clones only, minus some. The sample holds just under 80,000 clones, 88% seen once. Material: peripheral blood. The receptors derive from a human donor in a cohort sampled during active COVID-19.

This chain links TRBV7-2 with TRBJ2-3; 8 nucleotides line up with TRBD2. V trimming: 1 base; J trimming: 3 bases; junction bases outside the gene matches: 6. This CDR3 contains 16 residues. Looked up from germline, CDR1 is SGHTA and CDR2 is FQGNSA. The CDR3 protein is CASSLGGLGPTDTQYF. The CDR3 DNA reads as TGTGCCAGCAGCTTAGGGGGACTAGGTCCAACAGATACGCAGTATTTT.

The chain carries TRBV28 and TRBJ2-1; 7 positions agree with TRBD2. The germline V gene encodes CDR1 MDHEN and CDR2 SYDVKM. The CDR3 contains 15 residues. J gave up 1 base and V 8 bases, and 8 bases lay outside the gene matches. In DNA, the CDR3 is TGTGCCAGCGTACCCGGCGGGAGTTCCTACAATGAGCAGTTCTTC. Its translation is CASVPGGSSYNEQFF.

This clone was observed once. V and J are TRBV6-5 and TRBJ2-1; TRBD2 aligns across 11 bases. This CDR3 has 13 residues. Germline loops: CDR1 MNHEY, CDR2 SVGAGI. Trimming took 9 bases from V and 8 from J; bases not matched to a gene: 6. CDR3 coding DNA: TGTGCCAGTAGACTAGCGGGGAGGGATGAGCAGTTCTTC. The encoded protein is CASRLAGRDEQFF.

The chain links TRBV18 to TRBJ2-7, with 7 nucleotides matching TRBD2. CDR1 is KGHSH, CDR2 LQKENI, per germline. The CDR3 totals 13 residues. Unmatched junction bases numbered 6, after V lost 3 bases and J lost 7 bases. The CDR3 DNA is TGTGCCAGCTCACCGACCACCGGGGGGGAGCAGTACTTC. Amino acid sequence: CASSPTTGGEQYF.

This chain links TRBV11-2 with TRBJ2-1; the match to TRBD2 covers 8 bases. From germline, CDR1 is SGHAT and CDR2 FQNNGV. With V trimmed by 2 bases and J by 6 bases, 6 bases remained unmatched. This CDR3 comprises 15 residues. The CDR3 here is CASSLIRGGINEQFF. CDR3 nucleotides: TGTGCCAGCAGCTTAATCCGGGGGGGTATCAATGAGCAGTTCTTC.

This clone appeared once. This chain joins TRBV7-2 and TRBJ2-7; 7 nucleotides line up with TRBD2. From germline, CDR1 is SGHTA and CDR2 FQGNSA. V dropped 2 bases and J dropped 3; count of bases not matched to a gene: 7. The CDR3 has 15 amino acids. The CDR3 protein is CASSLSSGGLYEQYF. The CDR3 bases are TGTGCCAGCAGCTTAAGTTCGGGGGGACTCTACGAGCAGTACTTC.

The chain couples TRBV28 to TRBJ2-4; 8 bases fit TRBD1. The germline V gene has CDR1 MDHEN and CDR2 SYDVKM. There are 17 residues in the CDR3. V lost 6 bases, J lost 6 bases, and 16 bases stayed unmatched. DNA of the CDR3: TGTGCCAGCAGGGACAGGGCCTTTTCGCCCGATCGAAACATTCAGTACTTC. This codes for CASRDRAFSPDRNIQYF.

The genes are TRBV5-8 and TRBJ1-2; D ambiguous. From germline, CDR1 is SGHTS and CDR2 YDEGEE. The CDR3 contains 13 residues. Trimming stripped 5 bases from V and 4 bases from J, with 12 bases between. Here the CDR3 DNA reads TGTGCCAGCAGACCCGGCGGAATCTATGGCTACACCTTC. Translated: CASRPGGIYGYTF.

This chain links TRBV28 with TRBJ1-5, with 10 bases identical to TRBD1. V lost 2 bases, J lost 2 bases, and 9 bases stayed unmatched. CDR3 length: 18 residues. The germline gives CDR1 MDHEN, CDR2 SYDVKM. The CDR3 region has the DNA TGTGCCAGCAGTTTAGGGACAGGGGATACTTGGGGCAATCAGCCCCAGCATTTT. Translating it yields CASSLGTGDTWGNQPQHF.

This clone occurred a few times. The chain has TRBV11-1 and TRBJ1-1, with 7 nucleotides matching TRBD1. The junction had 5 bases not matched to a gene; V was cut back by 4 bases and J by 0 bases. Looked up from germline, CDR1 is SGHAT and CDR2 is FQDESV (reference sequence). The CDR3 is 15 residues long. The chain's CDR3 is CASSSQQGMNTEAFF. The CDR3 DNA sequence: TGTGCCAGCAGCTCCCAACAGGGGATGAACACTGAAGCTTTCTTT.

The V call is TRBV27, the J call TRBJ2-2; D is perhaps TRBD1 (5 bases). There are 14 residues in the CDR3. Germline lookup yields CDR1 MNHEY and CDR2 SMNVEV (reference sequence). Trimming took 3 bases from V and 4 from J, leaving 9 bases between them. In DNA, the CDR3 is TGTGCCAGCAGTTTTCAGGGCGTCACCGGGGAGCTGTTTTTT. This gives the protein CASSFQGVTGELFF.

This chain connects TRBV5-4 to TRBJ1-4, with D possibly matching TRBD1 (5 bases). V gave up 4 bases and J gave up 3 bases, with 13 bases separating them. Germline CDR1 is SGHNT and CDR2 is YYREEE (reference sequence). The CDR3 is made up of 15 amino acids. The DNA for the CDR3 is TGTGCCAGCAGCCCGGGGGGGGTCGCTAATGAAAAACTGTTTTTT. Its protein product is CASSPGGVANEKLFF. Complete variable domain (other parts from reference TRBV5-4 and TRBJ1-4): ETGVTQSPTHLIKTRGQQVTLRCSSQSGHNTVSWYQQALGQGPQFIFQYYREEENGRGNFPPRFSGLQFPNYSSELNVNALELDDSALYLCASSPGGVANEKLFFGSGTQLSVL.

The chain uses TRBV5-4 and TRBJ2-5; TRBD1 agrees at 9 bases. This CDR3 contains 16 residues. Germline V gene sequence: CDR1 SGHNT, CDR2 YYREEE (reference sequence). V trimming: 2 bases; J trimming: 5 bases; junction bases outside the gene matches: 10. CDR3 in amino acids: CASSLSPGQGGETQYF. CDR3 nucleotides: TGTGCCAGCAGCTTAAGCCCGGGACAGGGTGGCGAGACCCAGTACTTC.

V and J are TRBV27 and TRBJ1-2, with 8 bases fitting TRBD1. The CDR3 runs to 14 residues. CDR1 and CDR2 from the germline V gene are MNHEY and SMNVEV (reference sequence). J lost 5 bases, V lost 6 bases, and 8 bases had no gene match. CDR3 loop: CASRSPDRDYGYTF. CDR3 DNA: TGTGCCAGCAGGAGCCCGGACAGGGATTATGGCTACACCTTC.

The V gene is TRBV7-3, the J gene TRBJ1-2, with TRBD1 matching 8 bases. The CDR3 runs 13 residues. J was trimmed by 7 bases and V by 3 bases; bases with no gene match: 4. The germline V gene encodes CDR1 SGHTA and CDR2 FQGTGA. This chain's CDR3 is CASSFGTGGGYTF. The CDR3 DNA reads TGTGCCAGCAGCTTCGGGACAGGAGGTGGCTACACCTTC.

As to this clone: Since no conserved phenylalanine or tryptophan closes the CDR3, a read error is the likely cause. No DNA is shown, since the ends of the CDR3 on it are uncertain; the CDR3 is the one TCRdb lists. This rearrangement joins TRBV2 to TRBJ2-7; the table's TRBD2 call for D was not verified on the DNA. Germline V gene lookup returns CDR1 SNHLY and CDR2 FYNNEI. The CDR3 totals 12 residues, both ends included. This CDR3 reads CASSPPGLAGPL.

V and J are TRBV6-4 and TRBJ1-1, with D unclear. There are 13 residues in the CDR3. The germline V gene has CDR1 MRHNA and CDR2 SNTAGT. Trimming took off 5 bases at V and 3 bases at J, with 10 bases between the two ends. CDR3 bases: TGTGCCAGCAGTACCCAGAGGGACACTGAAGCTTTCTTT. Protein product: CASSTQRDTEAFF.

The J gene is TRBJ2-3, the V gene TRBV7-2; D is uncertain. CDR1 is SGHTA and CDR2 is FQGNSA in the germline V gene. The CDR3 length is 12 residues. V lost 5 bases, J lost 6 bases, and 9 bases lay in between. CDR3 region: CASSPGRDTQYF. DNA of the CDR3: TGTGCCAGCAGCCCGGGTAGGGATACGCAGTATTTT. The entire variable domain, with the rest obtained from reference TRBV7-2 and TRBJ2-3, is as follows: GAGVSQSPSNKVTEKGKDVELRCDPISGHTALYWYRQSLGQGLEFLIYFQGNSAPDKSGLPSDRFSAERTGGSVSTLTIQRTQQEDSAVYLCASSPGRDTQYFGPGTRLTVL.

The chain uses TRBV6-5 and TRBJ1-5; D remains ambiguous. V shed 7 bases and J shed 2 bases, with 6 bases lying between them. The CDR3 has 12 amino acids. In germline, CDR1 is MNHEY, CDR2 SVGAGI. CDR3 amino acids: CASTSGNQPQHF. CDR3 nucleotides: TGTGCCAGCACCAGTGGCAATCAGCCCCAGCATTTT.

The rearrangement joins TRBV5-4 to TRBJ2-1; 12 bases agree with TRBD2. Germline V gene data show CDR1 as SGHNT and CDR2 as YYREEE (reference sequence). The CDR3 extends over 16 amino acids. The V gene end was trimmed by 1 base and the J gene end by 7 bases; junction bases not matched to a gene: 6. The CDR3 loop reads CASSLSSGGAYNEQFF. CDR3 in DNA: TGTGCCAGCAGCTTGTCTAGCGGGGGGGCTTATAATGAGCAGTTCTTC.

The chain links TRBV12-5 to TRBJ2-3; TRBD2 matches 8 bases. V shed 1 base and J 1 base; nucleotides not matched to a gene: 1. This CDR3 is built from 15 residues. Germline loops: CDR1 LGHNT, CDR2 FRNRAP. CDR3 coding DNA: TGTGCTAGTGGTTTGGGTAGCGGGGGCACAGATACGCAGTATTTT. It specifies CASGLGSGGTDTQYF.